At least ten counts were recorded for the clone carrying this T cell receptor (beta chain). Combining iRepertoire HTBI primers with Arm-PCR of CDR3 regions, the authors built TCR beta libraries. TCRdb fed the multiplex PCR reads into MiXCR, producing one record per CDR3 protein. The table records about 470,000 distinct CDR3 sequences, approximately 21% of them present only once. Time point described: persistent/refractory GD, antithyroid drugs over 5 years with positive TRAb. Extracted PBMC RNA gave rise to the TCR library. This specimen belongs to a study of regulatory T cells in long-lasting Graves disease. V was pared by 4 bases and J by 2 bases, with 12 bases between. In germline, CDR1 is SQVTM, CDR2 ANQGSEA. This CDR3 contains 14 residues.

This clonotype was obtained from a female donor with Graves disease. The specimen comprised peripheral blood mononuclear cells (PBMCs), sampled when the disease was refractory, from a patient treated with antithyroid drugs. The chain is built from TRBV29-1 and TRBJ1-5, with no clear D. CDR3 coding DNA: TGCAGCGTTGTATGGGGATTGGGCAATCAGCCCCAGCATTTT. It is translated as CSVVWGLGNQPQHF.